One and the same sample provided the 32 T cell receptor beta chains below, sequenced in a study of T-cell memory formation after mild COVID-19. TCRdb ran MiXCR on the 5' RACE reads and lists one entry per CDR3 protein. The data hold more than 250,000 distinct CDR3 sequences, with about a sixth observed a single time. Sequenced sample: PBMCs or a T cell subset sorted from them (not recorded which). The receptors come from a man between 18 and 29 years old who had mild COVID-19 (a few samples of this study predate the infection). Cell type and time point are not known.

This clonotype was counted between two and nine times. The chain employs TRBV4-3 and TRBJ1-2, with D uncertain. CDR3 length: 14 residues. V lost 2 bases and J 8 bases, leaving 15 bases between the germline ends. CDR1 LGHNA and CDR2 YSLEER come from the germline V gene. CDR3 sequence reads: CASSQNAQLGGYTF. The CDR3 DNA sequence: TGCGCCAGCAGCCAAAACGCACAGTTGGGGGGCTACACCTTC.

The genes are TRBV2 and TRBJ1-1; a weak D match, TRBD1 (5 bases). In germline, CDR1 is SNHLY, CDR2 FYNNEI. Deletions cut 8 bases from V and 5 bases from J, with 15 bases between. This CDR3 has 13 amino acids. The CDR3 is CASRRGDGTEAFF. CDR3 sequence (DNA): TGTGCCAGCCGGCGGGGGGATGGGACTGAAGCTTTCTTT.

This clonotype was seen a few times. The gene calls are TRBV20-1 and TRBJ2-7; 9 bases line up with TRBD2. This CDR3 contains 14 residues. Trimming removed 4 bases from V and 3 bases from J; junction bases left unmatched: 7. CDR1 is DFQATT, CDR2 SNEGSKA, per germline (reference sequence). The CDR3: CSAIGQRGDYEQYF. CDR3 DNA: TGCAGTGCTATTGGGCAGCGGGGGGACTACGAGCAGTACTTC.

There are many counts of this clonotype. The rearrangement joins TRBV7-2 to TRBJ2-3; no reliable D call. V was shortened by 5 bases and J by 5 bases, with 5 bases between the two germline ends. The CDR3 has 11 amino acids. Germline loops: CDR1 SGHTA, CDR2 FQGNSA. The CDR3 nucleotides read TGTGCCAGCAGCACCCTAGATACGCAGTATTTT. Its translation is CASSTLDTQYF.

The chain recombines TRBV10-3 with TRBJ2-5; the D is unclear. Per the germline V gene, CDR1 is ENHRY and CDR2 is SYGVKD. The V gene lost 0 bases and the J gene lost 5 bases, with 10 bases spanning the gap. This CDR3 has 14 amino acids. In DNA, the CDR3 is TGTGCCATCAGTGAGTCTGGCAGCGTCGAGACCCAGTACTTC. Its protein product is CAISESGSVETQYF.

V usage is TRBV9 and J usage is TRBJ1-1; D is undetermined. The germline gives CDR1 SGDLS, CDR2 YYNGEE. Trimming cost V 0 bases and J 3 bases, with 12 bases left between them. The CDR3 covers 15 residues. CDR3 nucleotide sequence: TGTGCCAGCAGCGTAGGACCTAACCTGGACACTGAAGCTTTCTTT. Amino acid sequence: CASSVGPNLDTEAFF.

The chain combines TRBV27 with TRBJ1-4, with 7 bases identical to TRBD1. CDR1 is MNHEY, CDR2 SMNVEV, per germline (reference sequence). The CDR3 has 16 residues. With 4 bases clipped from V and 8 bases from J, the junction kept 13 bases outside the gene matches. The CDR3 sequence is CASSSHRTGVMEKLFF. CDR3 DNA sequence: TGTGCCAGCAGTTCCCACCGCACAGGGGTAATGGAAAAACTGTTTTTT.

The sample holds a few counts of this clonotype. The chain couples TRBV18 to TRBJ2-7, with TRBD1 matching over 10 bases. CDR3 length: 14 residues. Per germline, CDR1 KGHSH and CDR2 LQKENI. This CDR3 reads CASSPPEWGQGLWV. The CDR3 region has the DNA TGTGCCAGCTCACCACCTGAATGGGGACAGGGGCTGTGGGTC.

The genes are TRBV20-1 and TRBJ1-1; D gene unclear. The CDR3 loop spans 12 amino acids. Germline V lookup: CDR1 DFQATT, CDR2 SNEGSKA (reference sequence). Between the trimmed V and J ends, which lost 4 bases and 1 base, there was a span of 7 bases. The CDR3 here is CSAIRRNTEAFF. The CDR3, as DNA: TGCAGTGCTATTAGAAGGAACACTGAAGCTTTCTTT.

This clonotype was seen more than once but under ten times. The CDR3 loop reads CASSLGASDTQYF. CDR3 in DNA: TGTGCCAGCAGCTTAGGAGCCTCAGATACGCAGTATTTT. The J gene is TRBJ2-3, the V gene TRBV11-3; D gene ambiguous. V was trimmed by 1 base and J by 4 bases, leaving 6 bases between them. The CDR3 covers 13 residues. The V gene's germline CDR1 is SGHNT and CDR2 YENEEA.

There are many counts of this clonotype. The genes are TRBV7-3 and TRBJ2-3; D gene ambiguous. The CDR3 loop spans 12 amino acids. The ends were cut back, 5 bases at V and 3 bases at J, with 6 bases in the middle. Germline V gene data show CDR1 as SGHTA and CDR2 as FQGTGA. CDR3 in DNA: TGTGCCAGCAGCCCGGTGACAGATACGCAGTATTTT. The encoded protein is CASSPVTDTQYF.

CDR3 amino acids: CASSVGSWAEKLFF. The CDR3 DNA reads as TGCGCCAGCAGCGTGGGATCTTGGGCTGAAAAACTGTTTTTT. The J gene is TRBJ1-4, the V gene TRBV5-1, with D unclear. V dropped 4 bases and J dropped 7 bases, with 14 bases sitting between them. Germline V gene data show CDR1 as SGHRS and CDR2 as YFSETQ. The CDR3 runs to 14 residues. Looking up the rest from reference TRBV5-1 and TRBJ1-4 gives the full variable domain: KAGVTQTPRYLIKTRGQQVTLSCSPISGHRSVSWYQQTPGQGLQFLFEYFSETQRNKGNFPGRFSGRQFSNSRSEMNVSTLELGDSALYLCASSVGSWAEKLFFGSGTQLSVL.

A remark on this clonotype: Mismatch with germline at one junction end may stem from a read error. V is TRBV7-9 and J is TRBJ2-5, with D perhaps matching TRBD2 (7 bases). The V gene's germline CDR1 is SEHNR and CDR2 FQNEAQ (reference sequence). The CDR3 is made up of 12 amino acids. The CDR3, as DNA: TGTGCCAGCAGCTTAGTGTCGCGGGGGCAGGACTTC. It translates to CASSLVSRGQDF.

The CDR3 loop is CASSFGVRSYGYTF. CDR3 nucleotide sequence: TGTGCCAGCAGTTTCGGGGTGAGGAGCTATGGCTACACCTTC. The chain joins TRBV12-3 or TRBV12-4 to TRBJ1-2; D is undetermined. V gave up 3 bases and J gave up 4 bases, with 12 bases separating them. The CDR3 runs to 14 residues.

The rearrangement links TRBV7-8 to TRBJ2-2, with 7 bases that match TRBD1. Germline CDR1 SGHVS, CDR2 FQNEAQ. With V trimmed by 5 bases and J by 4 bases, 4 bases remained unmatched. CDR3 size: 14 residues. The CDR3 coding sequence is TGTGCCAGCAGCCCGGACAGGCCCACCGGGGAGCTGTTTTTT. Translation: CASSPDRPTGELFF.

This clonotype was seen once. The chain couples TRBV9 to TRBJ2-5; TRBD2 aligns across 8 bases. The V gene end was trimmed by 3 bases and the J gene end by 5 bases; junction bases not matched to a gene: 3. Germline CDR1 reads SGDLS; CDR2 reads YYNGEE. The length of the CDR3 is 13 residues. This CDR3 is CASSARLAETQYF. The CDR3 DNA is TGTGCCAGCAGCGCCCGACTAGCGGAGACCCAGTACTTC.

This clonotype was observed a handful of times. The chain carries TRBV6-5 and TRBJ2-3; no clear D gene. CDR3 length: 13 residues. Germline V gene lookup returns CDR1 MNHEY and CDR2 SVGAGI. Trimming took off 2 bases at V and 3 bases at J, with 6 bases between the two ends. CDR3 region: CASSYHFTDTQYF. CDR3 DNA sequence: TGTGCCAGCAGTTACCATTTTACAGATACGCAGTATTTT.

This clonotype has ten or more counts. The chain carries TRBV7-6 and TRBJ2-3; a weak D match, TRBD1 (6 bases). Germline CDR1 reads SGHVS; CDR2 reads FNYEAQ. The CDR3 has 15 amino acids. V was shortened by 0 bases and J by 3 bases, with 10 bases between the two germline ends. DNA for the CDR3: TGTGCCAGCAGCTTAGCTGGACAGCGAACAGATACGCAGTATTTT. This encodes CASSLAGQRTDTQYF. The full variable domain, rest sourced from reference TRBV7-6 and TRBJ2-3, is GAGVSQSPRYKVTKRGQDVALRCDPISGHVSLYWYRQALGQGPEFLTYFNYEAQQDKSGLPNDRFSAERPEGSISTLTIQRTEQRDSAMYRCASSLAGQRTDTQYFGPGTRLTVL.

Only a few counts were recorded for this clonotype. The V and J genes are TRBV4-1 and TRBJ2-5; 8 bases agree with TRBD1. The germline V gene has CDR1 MGHRA and CDR2 YSYEKL. CDR3 length: 17 amino acids. Trimming removed 4 bases from V and 1 base from J; junction bases left unmatched: 11. The CDR3 DNA follows: TGCGCCAGCAGCCCAGGATGGGACAGGCGACGCCAAGAGACCCAGTACTTC. This encodes CASSPGWDRRRQETQYF.

The V gene is TRBV5-1, the J gene TRBJ2-1; 12 bases line up with TRBD2. This CDR3 is 15 amino acids long. In germline, CDR1 is SGHRS, CDR2 YFSETQ. V was clipped by 4 bases and J by 7 bases; unmatched bases: 6. The CDR3 nucleotides are TGCGCCAGCAGCGCTCGGACTAGCGGGGTAAATGAGCAGTTCTTC. As protein: CASSARTSGVNEQFF. The full variable domain, completed using reference TRBV5-1 and TRBJ2-1, is KAGVTQTPRYLIKTRGQQVTLSCSPISGHRSVSWYQQTPGQGLQFLFEYFSETQRNKGNFPGRFSGRQFSNSRSEMNVSTLELGDSALYLCASSARTSGVNEQFFGPGTRLTVL.

The sample holds many counts of this clonotype. The chain carries TRBV7-2 and TRBJ2-5; TRBD2 matches at 7 bases. The CDR3 covers 13 residues. Germline CDR1 is SGHTA and CDR2 is FQGNSA. Germline trimming cut 3 bases from V and 5 bases from J; bases unmatched to any gene: 3. In DNA, the CDR3 is TGTGCCAGCAGCTTCGGGGACTACGAGACCCAGTACTTC. As protein: CASSFGDYETQYF.

This clonotype was found many times. The chain combines TRBV4-3 with TRBJ2-2; 8 bases are shared with TRBD1. The V and J ends lost 4 bases and 6 bases, in that order; junction bases with no gene match: 7. The CDR3 sequence is 15 residues long. Per the germline V gene, CDR1 is LGHNA and CDR2 is YSLEER. This chain's CDR3 is CASSRGQGSAGELFF. Here the CDR3 DNA reads TGCGCCAGCAGCCGAGGACAGGGTTCGGCCGGGGAGCTGTTTTTT.

The chain carries TRBV5-4 and TRBJ1-1, with 7 nucleotides matching TRBD1. The germline V gene encodes CDR1 SGHNT and CDR2 YYREEE (reference sequence). The CDR3 totals 15 residues. Trimming cost V 3 bases and J 2 bases; bases outside gene matches: 7. CDR3 DNA sequence: TGTGCCAGCAGCTACTCGGACAGGCTAAACACTGAAGCTTTCTTT. It translates to CASSYSDRLNTEAFF.

The gene calls are TRBV20-1 and TRBJ1-1; tentatively, D is TRBD1 (5 bases). V gave up 3 bases and J gave up 5 bases, with 10 bases separating them. The CDR3 extends over 12 amino acids. CDR1 and CDR2 (germline): DFQATT, SNEGSKA (reference sequence). CDR3 sequence: CSASLGDTEAFF. CDR3 coding DNA: TGCAGTGCTAGTCTGGGGGATACTGAAGCTTTCTTT.

The table lists this clonotype with many counts. The chain couples TRBV20-1 to TRBJ2-7; 7 bases match TRBD1. Germline-derived CDR1 and CDR2 are DFQATT and SNEGSKA (reference sequence). V shed 2 bases, J shed 2 bases, and the junction held 6 bases outside the gene matches. The CDR3 consists of 14 residues. This chain's CDR3 is CSARPQGLTYEQYF. CDR3 DNA sequence: TGCAGTGCTAGACCACAGGGGTTGACCTACGAGCAGTACTTC.

In its sample, this clonotype was seen a few times. The chain is built from TRBV6-2 or TRBV6-3 and TRBJ2-7; 8 bases line up with TRBD1. J gave up 6 bases and V 0 bases, and 4 bases lay outside the gene matches. The germline V gene encodes CDR1 MNHEY and CDR2 SVGEGT. The CDR3 consists of 14 residues. This CDR3 reads CASSYSRGPVEQYV. DNA for the CDR3: TGTGCCAGCAGTTACTCCAGGGGGCCGGTCGAGCAGTACGTC.

A few counts support this clonotype. This chain joins TRBV7-2 and TRBJ1-1; D is unresolved. V lost 6 bases and J 6 bases, leaving 11 bases between the germline ends. The CDR3 sequence is 12 residues long. CDR1 SGHTA and CDR2 FQGNSA come from the germline V gene. CDR3 region: CASRRREAEAFF. CDR3 DNA sequence: TGTGCCAGCAGGCGCCGCGAGGCTGAAGCTTTCTTT.

This clonotype was seen a handful of times. The gene calls are TRBV20-1 and TRBJ2-1, with 9 nucleotides matching TRBD2. Germline V gene lookup returns CDR1 DFQATT and CDR2 SNEGSKA (reference sequence). V shed 4 bases, J shed 3 bases, and the junction held 4 bases outside the gene matches. This CDR3 is built from 14 residues. The CDR3 region is CSATSGVGYNEQFF. In DNA, the CDR3 is TGCAGTGCTACTAGCGGGGTAGGCTACAATGAGCAGTTCTTC.

In DNA, the CDR3 is TGTGCCAGCAGTTTAAGTGGGGGCTATGAGCAGTTCTTC. It translates to CASSLSGGYEQFF. V usage is TRBV27 and J usage is TRBJ2-1; a possible D gene is TRBD1 (6 bases). From germline, CDR1 is MNHEY and CDR2 SMNVEV (reference sequence). This CDR3 has 13 residues. Between the trimmed V and J ends, which lost 2 bases and 8 bases, there was a span of 10 bases.

This clonotype was seen a handful of times. J is TRBJ1-5 and V is TRBV20-1; the D gene is possibly TRBD1 (5 bases). Germline loops: CDR1 DFQATT, CDR2 SNEGSKA (reference sequence). V lost 3 bases and J lost 1, with 19 bases in between. The length of the CDR3 is 17 residues. The CDR3 loop is CSARALPWSGSNQPQHF. CDR3 DNA: TGCAGTGCTAGGGCCCTCCCGTGGTCAGGGAGCAATCAGCCCCAGCATTTT.

Comments on this clonotype: This could be a read error, since a much larger clone is one nucleotide away. The rearrangement links TRBV20-1 to TRBJ2-2; 7 positions agree with TRBD2. The CDR3 runs 14 residues. Germline CDR1 is DFQATT and CDR2 is SNEGSKA (reference sequence). For the CDR3, the DNA is TGCAGTGCTCTAGCGGAGACGAACACCGGGGAGCCGTTTTTT. The encoded protein is CSALAETNTGEPFF.

This clonotype was picked up a small number of times. The gene calls are TRBV6-5 and TRBJ1-1; D call uncertain. This CDR3 has 15 residues. V lost 0 bases to trimming and J lost 0 bases, with 8 bases between them. Germline V gives CDR1 MNHEY, CDR2 SVGAGI. CDR3 residues: CASSYSSGMNTEAFF. As DNA, the CDR3 is TGTGCCAGCAGTTACTCCTCAGGCATGAACACTGAAGCTTTCTTT.